These 13 T cell receptor beta chains came from one sample sequenced in a study of T cell repertoires in cytomegalovirus infection. These receptors lack a known antigen. Each CDR3 protein is one row after TCRdb ran MiXCR on the reads. Of hundreds of thousands of distinct CDR3 sequences listed, roughly 31% are singletons. Sequenced here: cultured CD8+ T cells from PBMCs, sampled from culture after CMV antigen stimulation. These receptors all come from a human donor in good health (CMV status not recorded). Some clones in this sample may be carry-over from other donors' samples.

The V gene is TRBV7-3, the J gene TRBJ1-5, with D hard to call. Looked up from germline, CDR1 is SGHTA and CDR2 is FQGTGA. The CDR3 extends over 16 amino acids. The ends were cut back, 5 bases at V and 4 bases at J, with 18 bases in the middle. The CDR3 DNA follows: TGTGCCAGCAGCCCCGGAACCACGGGCCATAATCAGCCCCAGCATTTT. The encoded protein is CASSPGTTGHNQPQHF.

This clonotype has a count of ten or more. Sequence at one end of the junction differs from germline and may be a read error. The chain carries TRBV12-3 or TRBV12-4 and TRBJ2-1, with D perhaps TRBD1 (5 bases). The CDR3 has 13 residues. CDR3 sequence (DNA): TGTGCCAGCAGCTTAGGGGTTGGGAATGAGCAGTTCTTC. This sequence encodes CASSLGVGNEQFF.

The genes are TRBV7-9 and TRBJ1-3, with 8 bases lining up with TRBD1. CDR1 SEHNR and CDR2 FQNEAQ come from the germline V gene (reference sequence). The J segment lost 7 bases and the V segment lost 6 bases, leaving 8 bases of the junction unmatched. CDR3 size: 14 residues. The CDR3 sequence is CASRQGGNWNTIYF. The CDR3 bases are TGTGCCAGCAGACAGGGGGGAAATTGGAACACCATATATTTT.

This sequence joins TRBV6-2 or TRBV6-3 and TRBJ2-3, with 9 bases identical to TRBD1. Germline CDR1 and CDR2: MNHEY and SVGEGT. V lost 5 bases and J lost 2; bases outside the gene matches: 8. The CDR3 totals 16 residues. In DNA, the CDR3 is TGTGCCAGCAGTCAAACGCACAGGGGGCACACAGATACGCAGTATTTT. Protein sequence: CASSQTHRGHTDTQYF.

The count of this clonotype is one. The rearrangement uses TRBV9 and TRBJ2-1, with 8 bases aligning to TRBD1. V was clipped by 0 bases and J by 8 bases; unmatched bases: 10. CDR1 is SGDLS, CDR2 YYNGEE, per germline. The CDR3 length is 16 residues. CDR3 nucleotides: TGTGCCAGCAGCGTAGCTCCGGGGCAGGGGGCATATGAGCAGTTCTTC. Its protein product is CASSVAPGQGAYEQFF.

In its sample, this clonotype was seen many times. The chain combines TRBV7-2 with TRBJ1-2; 9 bases fit TRBD1. The germline V gene encodes CDR1 SGHTA and CDR2 FQGNSA. The length of the CDR3 is 16 residues. The V and J ends lost 4 bases and 8 bases, in that order; junction bases with no gene match: 14. The CDR3 sequence is CASSSSRDRVVTGYTF. The CDR3 DNA reads TGTGCCAGCAGCTCTTCTCGGGACAGGGTAGTTACCGGCTACACCTTC.

This chain joins TRBV29-1 and TRBJ2-1, with TRBD1 matching over 9 bases. This CDR3 is 16 amino acids long. The germline V gene has CDR1 SQVTM and CDR2 ANQGSEA. The V gene end was trimmed by 1 base and the J gene end by 3 bases; junction bases not matched to a gene: 7. This CDR3 is CSVEAMDRGIYNEQFF. The CDR3 DNA reads as TGCAGCGTTGAAGCCATGGACAGGGGAATCTACAATGAGCAGTTCTTC.

This clonotype was seen ten or more times. The V and J genes are TRBV7-8 and TRBJ2-3; 8 bases match TRBD1. The germline V gene has CDR1 SGHVS and CDR2 FQNEAQ. V lost 4 bases, J lost 0 bases, and 9 bases stayed unmatched. This CDR3 region has 17 residues. In DNA form, the CDR3 reads TGTGCCAGCAGCTACACTCCAGGGGGCACTAGCACAGATACGCAGTATTTT. This translates into CASSYTPGGTSTDTQYF. The complete variable domain, with remaining parts taken from reference TRBV7-8 and TRBJ2-3, reads GAGVSQSPRYKVAKRGQDVALRCDPISGHVSLFWYQQALGQGPEFLTYFQNEAQLDKSGLPSDRFFAERPEGSVSTLKIQRTQQEDSAVYLCASSYTPGGTSTDTQYFGPGTRLTVL.

A remark on this clonotype: A read error may explain this, as a much larger clone is one base away. This chain joins TRBV7-2 and TRBJ1-1; no firm D call. The CDR3 is 14 residues long. Germline lookup yields CDR1 SGHTA and CDR2 FQGNSA. The ends were cut back, 3 bases at V and 5 bases at J, with 13 bases in the middle. The CDR3 reads CASSFDGVGTEAFF. In nucleotides, the CDR3 is TGTGCCAGCAGCTTTGATGGGGTAGGGACTGAAGCTTTCTTT.

The chain has TRBV6-2 or TRBV6-3 and TRBJ1-2; D gene ambiguous. The CDR3 length is 14 residues. V lost 5 bases, J lost 1 base, and 11 bases lay in between. From germline, CDR1 is MNHEY and CDR2 SVGEGT. The CDR3 here is CASSPPTFNYGYTF. CDR3 coding DNA: TGTGCCAGCAGTCCTCCGACATTTAACTATGGCTACACCTTC.

This clonotype was counted a few times. At one end the junction does not follow the germline gene, possibly because of a read error. This rearrangement joins TRBV6-2 or TRBV6-3 to TRBJ2-1; 11 nucleotides match TRBD1. This CDR3 contains 17 residues. Germline values: CDR1 MNHEY, CDR2 SVGEGT. This chain's CDR3 is CASSLRWTGGSDNEQFF. CDR3 sequence (DNA): TGTGCCAGCAGTTTACGTTGGACAGGGGGCTCCGACAATGAGCAGTTCTTC.

The chain joins TRBV4-1 to TRBJ1-5, with D hard to call. The CDR3 sequence is 14 residues long. V gave up 0 bases and J gave up 7 bases, with 10 bases separating them. Germline V gene sequence: CDR1 MGHRA, CDR2 YSYEKL. CDR3 sequence (DNA): TGCGCCAGCAGCCAAGAGGCCTCTGGCCAGCCCCAGCATTTT. Its translation: CASSQEASGQPQHF.

As to this clonotype: At one of its ends the junction is not consistent with the germline gene, which may arise from a read error. The rearrangement joins TRBV4-1 to TRBJ1-3; D is possibly TRBD1 (6 bases). Per the germline V gene, CDR1 is MGHRA and CDR2 is YSYEKL. There are 16 residues in the CDR3. This chain's CDR3 is CASSQDLGGSGSTIYF. The CDR3 bases are TGCGCCAGCAGCCAAGATCTCGGGGGCTCTGGAAGCACCATATATTTT.